Below, 32 T cell receptor beta chains from the same sample are listed, as sequenced in a study of Graves' ophthalmopathy and Graves' hyperthyroidism. TCR beta CDR3 regions were amplified from RNA transcripts. After a first-round RT-PCR with HTBI primers, a second-round multiplex PCR was run. TCRdb reanalysed the multiplex PCR reads using MiXCR and keeps one entry per CDR3 protein. In the table there are just over 600,000 distinct CDR3 sequences, about 20% of which are singletons. The material sequenced was peripheral blood. The source of these receptors is a woman between 18 and 29 years old with stable Graves' hyperthyroidism. Some clones in this sample may be carry-over from other donors' samples.

This clonotype showed up many times. V usage is TRBV2 and J usage is TRBJ2-5; TRBD1 or TRBD2 may be the D gene (5 bases each). The CDR3 consists of 16 residues. Looked up from germline, CDR1 is SNHLY and CDR2 is FYNNEI. Trimming took 6 bases from V and 1 from J, leaving 18 bases between them. CDR3 loop: CASSVTPGPSQETQYF. The CDR3 DNA follows: TGTGCCAGCAGCGTAACTCCGGGACCAAGCCAAGAGACCCAGTACTTC.

This clonotype was seen many times. The V and J genes are TRBV24-1 and TRBJ2-5, with 9 bases that match TRBD1. The trim removed 4 bases at V and 5 bases at J, leaving 7 bases unmatched. This CDR3 comprises 15 residues. Per the germline V gene, CDR1 is KGHDR and CDR2 is SFDVKD. DNA of the CDR3: TGTGCCACCAGTGAATCCACAGGGGGCCTTGAGACCCAGTACTTC. Translating gives CATSESTGGLETQYF.

This chain connects TRBV4-1 to TRBJ2-3; D gene unclear. The CDR3 has 15 residues. The germline V gene encodes CDR1 MGHRA and CDR2 YSYEKL. Trimming shortened V by 1 base and J by 4 bases, and 12 bases separated the two germline ends. CDR3 protein: CASSQVDSSSDTQYF. DNA for the CDR3: TGCGCCAGCAGCCAAGTTGATAGCTCGTCAGATACGCAGTATTTT.

This clonotype was counted only a few times. V is TRBV6-5 and J is TRBJ1-1, with 11 bases fitting TRBD1. Trimming took 4 bases from V and 4 from J; bases not matched to a gene: 11. CDR1 is MNHEY and CDR2 is SVGAGI in the germline V gene. This CDR3 has 17 amino acids. CDR3 in amino acids: CASSSTLDRGRSTEAFF. The CDR3 DNA is TGTGCCAGCAGTTCTACCCTGGACAGGGGGCGCAGCACTGAAGCTTTCTTT.

In this sample, this clonotype turned up a few times. One base away lies a much larger clone, so this may be a sequencing read error. J is TRBJ2-5 and V is TRBV7-2; possible D gene TRBD2, 6 bases. V was cut by 5 bases and J by 5 bases, with 18 bases left in between. The CDR3 extends over 15 amino acids. In germline, CDR1 is SGHTA, CDR2 FQGNSA. CDR3 coding DNA: TGTGCCAGCAGCATGACTGGCGGGGTCCGGGAGACCCAGTACTTC. Translation: CASSMTGGVRETQYF. Filled out from reference TRBV7-2 and TRBJ2-5, the complete variable domain reads GAGVSQSPSNKVTEKGKDVELRCDPISGHTALYWYRQSLGQGLEFLIYFQGNSAPDKSGLPSDRFSAERTGGSVSTLTIQRTQQEDSAVYLCASSMTGGVRETQYFGPGTRLLVL.

As regards this clonotype: This clone may be a read error of a much larger clone one base away. The chain joins TRBV9 to TRBJ2-5; unclear D gene. This CDR3 has 15 amino acids. Germline lookup yields CDR1 SGDLS and CDR2 YYNGEE. The V end lost 0 bases, the J end lost 2 bases, and 11 bases lay between the germline ends. CDR3 amino acids: CASSVAAVGQETQYF. CDR3 sequence (DNA): TGTGCCAGCAGCGTAGCGGCGGTAGGGCAAGAGACCCAGTACTTC.

This clonotype came up a few times. The CDR3 region is CASSPSLAVAQETQYF. Here the CDR3 DNA reads TGTGCCAGCAGCCCGAGCCTGGCGGTAGCCCAAGAGACCCAGTACTTC. The rearrangement links TRBV12-3 or TRBV12-4 to TRBJ2-5; D uncertain. The CDR3 spans 16 residues. The ends were cut back, 6 bases at V and 1 base at J, with 18 bases in the middle.

This clonotype was picked up many times. The chain combines TRBV28 with TRBJ1-6; 9 positions agree with TRBD1. Germline values: CDR1 MDHEN, CDR2 SYDVKM. The CDR3 has 14 residues. After removal of 6 bases from V and 10 bases from J, the junction contained 7 bases not matched to a gene. CDR3 region: CASRPTGGRSPLHF. As DNA, the CDR3 is TGTGCCAGCAGACCCACAGGGGGCCGGTCACCCCTCCACTTT.

The rearrangement joins TRBV9 to TRBJ2-3, with D perhaps TRBD1 or TRBD2 (5 bases each). In germline, CDR1 is SGDLS, CDR2 YYNGEE. V shed 4 bases and J shed 5 bases, with 11 bases lying between them. This CDR3 region has 13 residues. CDR3: CASSTRDRDTQYF. The CDR3 DNA reads TGTGCCAGCAGCACAAGGGACCGAGATACGCAGTATTTT.

This clonotype has ten or more counts. This chain uses TRBV2 with TRBJ2-5; 10 positions match TRBD2. This CDR3 has 14 amino acids. V lost 5 bases and J lost 4; bases outside the gene matches: 4. The germline V gene has CDR1 SNHLY and CDR2 FYNNEI. CDR3 in amino acids: CASSNPSGGETQYF. In nucleotides, the CDR3 is TGTGCCAGCAGTAATCCTAGCGGGGGAGAGACCCAGTACTTC.

This chain joins TRBV2 and TRBJ2-7, with D perhaps assigned TRBD1 or TRBD2 (5 bases each). V gave up 6 bases and J gave up 2 bases, with 17 bases separating them. CDR1 and CDR2 from the germline V gene are SNHLY and FYNNEI. This CDR3 spans 15 amino acids. This CDR3 is CASRLSGTGPYEQYF. CDR3 nucleotide sequence: TGTGCCAGCAGACTTTCCGGGACGGGACCCTACGAGCAGTACTTC.

This clonotype was picked up a small number of times. The chain joins TRBV28 to TRBJ1-5; the D gene is possibly TRBD1 (5 bases). V was cut by 7 bases and J by 0 bases, with 16 bases left in between. Germline V gives CDR1 MDHEN, CDR2 SYDVKM. The CDR3 is 16 amino acids. The CDR3 protein is CASTEGGVYSNQPQHF. As DNA, the CDR3 is TGTGCCAGCACCGAGGGAGGGGTCTATAGCAATCAGCCCCAGCATTTT.

The CDR3, as DNA: TGTGCCAGCAGCTCCGTCACGAACACCGGGGAGCTGTTTTTT. Translated: CASSSVTNTGELFF. The rearrangement uses TRBV5-4 and TRBJ2-2, with unresolved D. The V and J ends lost 3 bases and 0 bases respectively, with 6 bases between them. The germline CDR1 and CDR2 sequences are SGHNT and YYREEE (reference sequence). CDR3 length: 14 residues.

At least ten counts were recorded for this clonotype. The rearrangement joins TRBV12-3 or TRBV12-4 to TRBJ1-3, with a tentative D call TRBD1 (5 bases). V lost 7 bases and J 2 bases, leaving 9 bases between the germline ends. The CDR3 is 13 amino acids. CDR3 in DNA: TGTGCCAGCACCTGGGGGGCTGGAAACACCATATATTTT. This encodes CASTWGAGNTIYF.

The sample holds a few counts of this clonotype. CDR3 residues: CASSATGRRDTEAFF. As DNA, the CDR3 is TGTGCCAGCAGTGCCACAGGGCGCAGGGATACTGAAGCTTTCTTT. The gene calls are TRBV28 and TRBJ1-1; TRBD1 might be the D (6 bases). CDR1 is MDHEN, CDR2 SYDVKM, per germline. The CDR3 loop spans 15 amino acids. V was pared by 5 bases and J by 5 bases, with 18 bases between.

Ten or more counts support this clonotype. V is TRBV9 and J is TRBJ1-1, with 8 bases aligning to TRBD1. The trim removed 3 bases at V and 4 bases at J, leaving 5 bases unmatched. CDR1 is SGDLS, CDR2 YYNGEE, per germline. This CDR3 region has 14 residues. CDR3 DNA sequence: TGTGCCAGCAGCGCTTCTACAGGGGGCACTGAAGCTTTCTTT. It yields the protein CASSASTGGTEAFF. Using reference TRBV9 and TRBJ1-1 for the parts outside the CDR3, the full variable domain is DSGVTQTPKHLITATGQRVTLRCSPRSGDLSVYWYQQSLDQGLQFLIQYYNGEERAKGNILERFSAQQFPDLHSELNLSSLELGDSALYFCASSASTGGTEAFFGQGTRLTVV.

This clonotype was picked up many times. The V call is TRBV3-1, the J call TRBJ1-1; no definite D call. Trimming stripped 3 bases from V and 1 base from J, with 9 bases between. Looked up from germline, CDR1 is LGHDT and CDR2 is YNNKEL (reference sequence). The CDR3 totals 14 residues. The CDR3 nucleotides are TGTGCCAGCAGCCAGAACCCACCGAACACTGAAGCTTTCTTT. It translates to CASSQNPPNTEAFF.

The rearrangement uses TRBV3-1 and TRBJ1-1, with unresolved D. V was cut by 0 bases and J by 1 base, with 9 bases left in between. CDR3 length equals 15 residues. Germline-derived CDR1 and CDR2 are LGHDT and YNNKEL (reference sequence). The CDR3 DNA reads TGTGCCAGCAGCCAAGAGCACTCCAAGAACACTGAAGCTTTCTTT. As protein: CASSQEHSKNTEAFF. The full variable domain, with the rest looked up from reference TRBV3-1 and TRBJ1-1, is DTAVSQTPKYLVTQMGNDKSIKCEQNLGHDTMYWYKQDSKKFLKIMFSYNNKELIINETVPNRFSPKSPDKAHLNLHINSLELGDSAVYFCASSQEHSKNTEAFFGQGTRLTVV.

V usage is TRBV28 and J usage is TRBJ1-1; no definite D call. The CDR3 extends over 14 amino acids. V shed 6 bases and J shed 4 bases, with 15 bases lying between them. From germline, CDR1 is MDHEN and CDR2 SYDVKM. CDR3 in amino acids: CASRSPGDLTEAFF. In DNA, the CDR3 is TGTGCCAGCAGATCCCCCGGAGACCTCACTGAAGCTTTCTTT.

The chain links TRBV19 to TRBJ1-2; perhaps TRBD1 as D (6 bases). The CDR3 contains 13 residues. Germline lookup yields CDR1 LNHDA and CDR2 SQIVND (reference sequence). V lost 10 bases to trimming and J lost 6 bases, with 18 bases between them. Written as DNA, the CDR3 is TGTGCCACCTACGGACAGCCGTTCAATGGCTACACCTTC. Residues: CATYGQPFNGYTF.

Comment on this clonotype: Mismatch with germline at one junction end may stem from a read error. The chain carries TRBV28 and TRBJ2-2; 9 nucleotides match TRBD1. There are 15 residues in the CDR3. CDR1 is MDHEN, CDR2 SYDVKM, per germline. The CDR3: CASSTGQGNIGELFF. Written as DNA, the CDR3 is TGTGCCAGCAGTACAGGACAGGGGAACATCGGGGAGCTGTTTTTT.

This clonotype has ten or more counts. The gene calls are TRBV6-5 and TRBJ2-5; 7 nucleotides match TRBD2. This CDR3 comprises 16 residues. The ends lost 0 bases at V and 2 bases at J; junction bases unmatched: 6. Germline CDR1 reads MNHEY; CDR2 reads SVGAGI. The CDR3 DNA sequence: TGTGCCAGCAGTTACTCGACCGGGGGGACGCAAGAGACCCAGTACTTC. Protein sequence: CASSYSTGGTQETQYF.

This chain links TRBV7-3 with TRBJ2-2; D unresolved. Trimming stripped 0 bases from V and 9 bases from J, with 17 bases between. Germline CDR1 and CDR2: SGHTA and FQGTGA. The CDR3 length is 16 residues. The CDR3 protein is CASSLTGSPVVWELFF. CDR3 DNA: TGTGCCAGCAGCTTAACGGGCAGCCCGGTAGTCTGGGAGCTGTTTTTT. Full variable domain (remainder filled in from reference TRBV7-3 and TRBJ2-2): GAGVSQTPSNKVTEKGKYVELRCDPISGHTALYWYRQSLGQGPEFLIYFQGTGAADDSGLPNDRFFAVRPEGSVSTLKIQRTERGDSAVYLCASSLTGSPVVWELFFGEGSRLTVL.

CDR3 region: CSASNRGNAEAFF. The CDR3, as DNA: TGCAGTGCTTCAAACAGGGGAAACGCTGAAGCTTTCTTT. The V gene is TRBV20-1, the J gene TRBJ1-1; 7 bases line up with TRBD1. Germline V gene lookup returns CDR1 DFQATT and CDR2 SNEGSKA (reference sequence). V lost 5 bases to trimming and J lost 6 bases; unmatched junction nucleotides: 9. The CDR3 totals 13 residues.

This clonotype occurred a few times. Possible read error: a much larger clone is one base away. Since no conserved phenylalanine or tryptophan closes the CDR3, a read error is the likely cause. The V gene is TRBV6-2 or TRBV6-3, the J gene TRBJ2-5; unclear D gene. The CDR3 sequence is 14 residues long. Germline CDR1 reads MNHEY; CDR2 reads SVGEGT. V was pared by 5 bases and J by 5 bases, with 15 bases between. CDR3 sequence reads: CASSRARFRETQYL. The CDR3 DNA is TGTGCCAGCAGTCGGGCCCGGTTCCGGGAGACCCAGTACCTC.

The V call is TRBV12-3 or TRBV12-4, the J call TRBJ2-7; TRBD1 is a possible D gene (5 bases). This CDR3 spans 14 amino acids. The V end lost 5 bases, the J end lost 9 bases, and 20 bases lay between the germline ends. CDR3 sequence: CASSPSRRPGAQYF. The CDR3 coding sequence is TGTGCCAGCAGTCCATCTCGACGCCCTGGGGCGCAGTACTTC.

This chain connects TRBV28 to TRBJ2-7; 8 bases align to TRBD2. The germline CDR1 and CDR2 sequences are MDHEN and SYDVKM. V lost 5 bases, J lost 2 bases, and 17 bases stayed unmatched. This CDR3 has 18 amino acids. CDR3 nucleotide sequence: TGTGCCAGCAGTCCGTCCCCGGGACTAGGTTCCATGGCCTACGAGCAGTACTTC. Translating gives CASSPSPGLGSMAYEQYF.

This chain uses TRBV2 with TRBJ1-2; the D gene is possibly TRBD1 (5 bases). The CDR3 sequence is 11 residues long. Germline CDR1 and CDR2: SNHLY and FYNNEI. Trimming took 11 bases from V and 0 from J, leaving 7 bases between them. This chain's CDR3 is CAGATNYGYTF. The CDR3 DNA reads TGTGCCGGGGCAACTAACTATGGCTACACCTTC.

In its sample, this clonotype was seen many times. The V call is TRBV20-1, the J call TRBJ1-5, with 7 nucleotides matching TRBD1. Germline assignment: CDR1 DFQATT and CDR2 SNEGSKA (reference sequence). The CDR3 is made up of 16 amino acids. J was trimmed by 0 bases and V by 0 bases; bases with no gene match: 5. The CDR3 spells CSARETDRLSNQPQHF. DNA for the CDR3: TGCAGTGCTAGAGAGACGGACAGGCTTAGCAATCAGCCCCAGCATTTT.

This clonotype was recorded at least ten times. The rearrangement joins TRBV27 to TRBJ2-7; maybe TRBD1 (7 bases). Between the trimmed V and J ends, which lost 3 bases and 3 bases, there was a span of 18 bases. CDR3 length: 16 residues. Looked up from germline, CDR1 is MNHEY and CDR2 is SMNVEV (reference sequence). The CDR3 spells CASSFLGGGPDYEQYF. The CDR3 DNA sequence: TGTGCCAGCAGTTTTTTAGGAGGGGGCCCGGACTACGAGCAGTACTTC.

The chain has TRBV27 and TRBJ2-7; TRBD1 is a possible D gene (6 bases). V lost 7 bases, J lost 2 bases, and 15 bases lay in between. The germline V gene encodes CDR1 MNHEY and CDR2 SMNVEV (reference sequence). The CDR3 covers 14 residues. The CDR3 nucleotides are TGTGCCAGCAACCGAGACAGGAACCCCTACGAGCAGTACTTC. Translating it yields CASNRDRNPYEQYF.

This clonotype was seen at least ten times. The chain couples TRBV20-1 to TRBJ2-7; D tentatively reads TRBD1 or TRBD2 (5 bases each). In germline, CDR1 is DFQATT, CDR2 SNEGSKA (reference sequence). Trimming took 4 bases from V and 4 from J, leaving 14 bases between them. The CDR3 is 13 amino acids. The CDR3, as DNA: TGCAGTGCTAATCACGGGGCACTGTACGAGCAGTACTTC. Encoded protein: CSANHGALYEQYF.